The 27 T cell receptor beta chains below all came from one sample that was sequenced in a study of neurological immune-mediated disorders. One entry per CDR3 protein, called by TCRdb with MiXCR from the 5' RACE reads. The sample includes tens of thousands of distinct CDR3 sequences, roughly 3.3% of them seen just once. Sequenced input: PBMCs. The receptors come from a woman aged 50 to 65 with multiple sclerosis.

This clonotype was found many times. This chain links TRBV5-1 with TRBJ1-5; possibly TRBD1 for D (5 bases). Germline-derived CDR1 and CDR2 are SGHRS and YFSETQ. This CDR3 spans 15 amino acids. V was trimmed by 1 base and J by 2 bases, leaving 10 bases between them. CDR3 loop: CASSLTGNRNQPQHF. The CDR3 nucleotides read TGCGCCAGCAGCTTGACAGGCAACCGCAATCAGCCCCAGCATTTT. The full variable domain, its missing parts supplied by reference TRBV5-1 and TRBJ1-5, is KAGVTQTPRYLIKTRGQQVTLSCSPISGHRSVSWYQQTPGQGLQFLFEYFSETQRNKGNFPGRFSGRQFSNSRSEMNVSTLELGDSALYLCASSLTGNRNQPQHFGDGTRLSIL.

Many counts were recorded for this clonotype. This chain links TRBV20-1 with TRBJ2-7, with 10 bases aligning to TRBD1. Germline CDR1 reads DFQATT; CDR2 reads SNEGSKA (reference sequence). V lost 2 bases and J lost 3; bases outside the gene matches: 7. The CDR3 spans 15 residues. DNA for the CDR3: TGCAGTGCTAGACCGGACAGGGGGGGCCACTACGAGCAGTACTTC. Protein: CSARPDRGGHYEQYF.

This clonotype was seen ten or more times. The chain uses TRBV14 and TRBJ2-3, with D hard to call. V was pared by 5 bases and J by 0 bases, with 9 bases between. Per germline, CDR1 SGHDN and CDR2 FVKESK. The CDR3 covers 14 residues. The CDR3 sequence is CASSRIRSTDTQYF. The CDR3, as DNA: TGTGCCAGCAGCAGGATCCGAAGCACAGATACGCAGTATTTT.

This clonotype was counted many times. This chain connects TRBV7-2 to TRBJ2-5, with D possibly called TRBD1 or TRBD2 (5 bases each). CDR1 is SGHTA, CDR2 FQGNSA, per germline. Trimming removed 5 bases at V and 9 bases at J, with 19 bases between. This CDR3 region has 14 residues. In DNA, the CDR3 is TGTGCCAGCAGCCCGACACGGGGCGACCCATCCCAGTACTTC. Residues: CASSPTRGDPSQYF.

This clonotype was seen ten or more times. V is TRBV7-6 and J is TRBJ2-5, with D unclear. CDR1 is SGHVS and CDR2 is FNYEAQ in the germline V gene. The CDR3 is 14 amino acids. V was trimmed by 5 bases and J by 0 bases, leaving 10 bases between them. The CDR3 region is CASSPSSDQETQYF. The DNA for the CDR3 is TGTGCCAGCAGCCCCAGCTCAGACCAAGAGACCCAGTACTTC.

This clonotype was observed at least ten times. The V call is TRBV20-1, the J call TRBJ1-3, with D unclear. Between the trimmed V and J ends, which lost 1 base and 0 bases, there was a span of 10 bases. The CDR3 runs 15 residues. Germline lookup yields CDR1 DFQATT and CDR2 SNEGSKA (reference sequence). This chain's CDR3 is CSARVPGHSGNTIYF. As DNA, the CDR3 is TGCAGTGCTAGAGTCCCAGGCCACTCTGGAAACACCATATATTTT.

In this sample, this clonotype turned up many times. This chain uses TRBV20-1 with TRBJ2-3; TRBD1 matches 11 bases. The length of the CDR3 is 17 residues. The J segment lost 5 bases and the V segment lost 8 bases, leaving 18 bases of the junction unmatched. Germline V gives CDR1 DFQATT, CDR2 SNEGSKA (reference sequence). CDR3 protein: CSTLSPRLDRGRDTQYF. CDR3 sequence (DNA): TGCAGTACACTTTCCCCCCGTCTGGACAGGGGGCGAGATACGCAGTATTTT.

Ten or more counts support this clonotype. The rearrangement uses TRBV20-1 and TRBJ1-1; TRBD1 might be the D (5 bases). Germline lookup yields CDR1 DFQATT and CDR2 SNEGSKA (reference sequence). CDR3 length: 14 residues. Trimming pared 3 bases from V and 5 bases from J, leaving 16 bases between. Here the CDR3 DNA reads TGCAGTGCTAGTGATCGGGGGGGGGGAACTGAAGCTTTCTTT. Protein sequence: CSASDRGGGTEAFF.

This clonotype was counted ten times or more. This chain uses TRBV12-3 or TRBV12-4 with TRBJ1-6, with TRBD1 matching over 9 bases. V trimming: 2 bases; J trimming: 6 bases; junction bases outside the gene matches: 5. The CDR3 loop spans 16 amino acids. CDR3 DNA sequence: TGTGCCAGCAGTTTACACGGGACAGGGCTTAATTCACCCCTCCACTTT. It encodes CASSLHGTGLNSPLHF.

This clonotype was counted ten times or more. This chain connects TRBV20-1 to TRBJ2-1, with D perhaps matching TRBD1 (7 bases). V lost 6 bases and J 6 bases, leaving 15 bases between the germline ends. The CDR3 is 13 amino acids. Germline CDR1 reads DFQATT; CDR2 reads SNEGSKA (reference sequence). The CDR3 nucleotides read TGCAGTGCACCTCGACAGGGAGGCAATGAGCAGTTCTTC. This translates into CSAPRQGGNEQFF.

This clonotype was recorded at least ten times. The chain's CDR3 is CASSPRGRGGNNEQFF. CDR3 nucleotides: TGCGCCAGCAGCCCCAGGGGACGCGGGGGGAACAATGAGCAGTTCTTC. The chain links TRBV5-1 to TRBJ2-1; 8 nucleotides line up with TRBD2. The germline V gene encodes CDR1 SGHRS and CDR2 YFSETQ. The CDR3 has 16 residues. The ends lost 4 bases at V and 5 bases at J; junction bases unmatched: 11.

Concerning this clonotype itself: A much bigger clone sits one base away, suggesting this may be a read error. The CDR3 sequence is CASSPGRGSPDKQYF. The CDR3 nucleotides read TGTGCCAGCAGTCCTGGTCGGGGATCCCCAGATAAGCAGTATTTT. J is TRBJ2-3 and V is TRBV12-3 or TRBV12-4; the D gene is possibly TRBD2 (5 bases). CDR3 length: 15 amino acids.

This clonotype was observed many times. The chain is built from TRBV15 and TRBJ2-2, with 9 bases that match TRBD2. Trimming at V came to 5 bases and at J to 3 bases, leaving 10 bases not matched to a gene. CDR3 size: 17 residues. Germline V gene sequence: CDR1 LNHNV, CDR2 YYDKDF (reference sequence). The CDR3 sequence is CATSGSRGGLDTGELFF. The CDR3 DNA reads TGTGCCACCAGCGGCTCGCGGGGGGGCCTTGACACCGGGGAGCTGTTTTTT.

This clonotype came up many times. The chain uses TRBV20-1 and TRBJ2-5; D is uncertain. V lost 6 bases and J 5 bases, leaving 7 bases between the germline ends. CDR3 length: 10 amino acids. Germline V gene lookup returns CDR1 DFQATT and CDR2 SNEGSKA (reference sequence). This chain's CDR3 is CSASTETQYF. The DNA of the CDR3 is TGCAGTGCAAGTACTGAGACCCAGTACTTC.

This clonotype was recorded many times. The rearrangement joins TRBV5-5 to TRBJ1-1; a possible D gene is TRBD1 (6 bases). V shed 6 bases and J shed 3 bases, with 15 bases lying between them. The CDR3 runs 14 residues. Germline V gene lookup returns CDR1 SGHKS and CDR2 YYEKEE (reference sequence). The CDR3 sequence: CASKQGLKDTEAFF. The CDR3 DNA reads TGTGCCAGCAAACAGGGTCTCAAGGACACTGAAGCTTTCTTT.

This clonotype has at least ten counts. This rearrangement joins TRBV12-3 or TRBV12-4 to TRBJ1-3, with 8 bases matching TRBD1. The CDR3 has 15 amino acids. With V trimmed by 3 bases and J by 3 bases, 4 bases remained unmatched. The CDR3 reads CASSFPGGIGNTIYF. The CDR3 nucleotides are TGTGCCAGCAGTTTCCCAGGGGGCATTGGAAACACCATATATTTT.

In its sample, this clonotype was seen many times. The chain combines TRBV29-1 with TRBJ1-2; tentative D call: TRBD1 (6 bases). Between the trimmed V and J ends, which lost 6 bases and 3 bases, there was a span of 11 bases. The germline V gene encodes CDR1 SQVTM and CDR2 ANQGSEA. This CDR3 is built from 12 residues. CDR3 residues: CSVYRVDYGYTF. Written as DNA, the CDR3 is TGCAGCGTCTACAGGGTAGACTATGGCTACACCTTC. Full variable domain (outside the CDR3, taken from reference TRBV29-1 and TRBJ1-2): SAVISQKPSRDICQRGTSLTIQCQVDSQVTMMFWYRQQPGQSLTLIATANQGSEATYESGFVIDKFPISRPNLTFSTLTVSNMSPEDSSIYLCSVYRVDYGYTFGSGTRLTVV.

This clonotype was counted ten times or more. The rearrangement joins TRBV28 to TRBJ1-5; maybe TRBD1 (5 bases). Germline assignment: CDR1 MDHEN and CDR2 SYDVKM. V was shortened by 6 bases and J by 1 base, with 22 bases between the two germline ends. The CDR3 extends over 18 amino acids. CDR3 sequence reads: CASSLGAGINLSNQPQHF. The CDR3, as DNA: TGTGCCAGCAGCCTAGGGGCGGGGATAAATCTAAGCAATCAGCCCCAGCATTTT.

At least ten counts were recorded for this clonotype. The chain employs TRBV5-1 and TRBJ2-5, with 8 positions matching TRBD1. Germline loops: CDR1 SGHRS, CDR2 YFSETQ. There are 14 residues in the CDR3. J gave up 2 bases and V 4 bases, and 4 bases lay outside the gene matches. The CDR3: CASSPGQGQETQYF. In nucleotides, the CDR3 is TGCGCCAGCAGCCCCGGACAGGGACAAGAGACCCAGTACTTC.

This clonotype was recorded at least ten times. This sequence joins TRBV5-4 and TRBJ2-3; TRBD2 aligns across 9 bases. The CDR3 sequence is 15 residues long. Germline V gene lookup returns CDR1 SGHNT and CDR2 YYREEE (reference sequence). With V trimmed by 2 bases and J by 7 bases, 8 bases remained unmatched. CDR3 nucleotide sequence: TGTGCCAGCAGCTTACTAGCGGGCGCGGTGAATACGCAGTATTTT. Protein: CASSLLAGAVNTQYF.

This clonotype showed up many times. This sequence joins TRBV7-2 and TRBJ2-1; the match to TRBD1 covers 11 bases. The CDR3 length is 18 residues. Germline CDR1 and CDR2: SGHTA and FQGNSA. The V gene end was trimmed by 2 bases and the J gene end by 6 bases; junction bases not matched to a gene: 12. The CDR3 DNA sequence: TGTGCCAGCAGCTTAAATAGGGGGGGACAGGGGGAGTTCAATGAGCAGTTCTTC. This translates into CASSLNRGGQGEFNEQFF.

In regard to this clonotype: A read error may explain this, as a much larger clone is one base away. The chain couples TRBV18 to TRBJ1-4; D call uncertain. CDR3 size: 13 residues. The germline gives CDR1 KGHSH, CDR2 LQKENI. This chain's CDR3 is CVSSPNGNEKLFF. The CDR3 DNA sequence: TGTGTCAGCTCACCAAACGGAAATGAAAAACTGTTTTTT.

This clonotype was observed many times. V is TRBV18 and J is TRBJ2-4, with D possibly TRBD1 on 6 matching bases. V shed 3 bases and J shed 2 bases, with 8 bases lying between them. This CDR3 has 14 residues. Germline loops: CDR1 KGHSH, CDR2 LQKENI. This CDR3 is CASSPGAPKNIQYF. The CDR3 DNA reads TGTGCCAGCTCACCGGGGGCGCCCAAAAACATTCAGTACTTC.

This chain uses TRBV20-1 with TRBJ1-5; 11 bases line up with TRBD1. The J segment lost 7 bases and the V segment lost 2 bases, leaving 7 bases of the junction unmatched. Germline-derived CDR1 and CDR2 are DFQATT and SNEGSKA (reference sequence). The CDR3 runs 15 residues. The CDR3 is CSARRAGQGEQPQHF. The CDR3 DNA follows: TGCAGTGCTAGAAGGGCGGGACAGGGGGAACAGCCCCAGCATTTT.

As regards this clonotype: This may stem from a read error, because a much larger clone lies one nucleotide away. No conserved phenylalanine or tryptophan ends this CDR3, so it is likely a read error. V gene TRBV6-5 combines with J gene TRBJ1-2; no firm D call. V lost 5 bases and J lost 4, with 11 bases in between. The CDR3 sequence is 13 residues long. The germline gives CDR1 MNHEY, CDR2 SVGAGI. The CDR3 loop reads CASSPTEIYGYTC. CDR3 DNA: TGTGCCAGCAGTCCCACAGAGATCTATGGCTACACCTGC.

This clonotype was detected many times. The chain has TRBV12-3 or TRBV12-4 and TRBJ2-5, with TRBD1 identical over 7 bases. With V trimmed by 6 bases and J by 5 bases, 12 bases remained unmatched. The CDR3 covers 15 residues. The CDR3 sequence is CASSPDRERWETQYF. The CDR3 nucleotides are TGTGCCAGCAGCCCCGACAGGGAACGGTGGGAGACCCAGTACTTC.

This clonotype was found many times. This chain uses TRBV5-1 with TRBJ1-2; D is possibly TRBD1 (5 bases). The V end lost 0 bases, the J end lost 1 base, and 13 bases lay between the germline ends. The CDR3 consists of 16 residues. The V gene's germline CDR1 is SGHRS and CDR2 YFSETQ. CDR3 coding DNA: TGCGCCAGCAGCTTGGCCGGGAGACAGAATAACTATGGCTACACCTTC. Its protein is CASSLAGRQNNYGYTF.